The 5 T cell receptor beta chains presented below share a single source sample, sequenced in a study of shared clonotypes between healthy human individuals. Naive-designated CD8 cells lacked CD45RO, were positively enriched for CCR7, and omitted terminally differentiated effector memory CD45RA+ cells. Generated by immunoSEQ multiplex PCR, the TCRdb table keeps only in-frame clones and is missing some. The sample consists of more than 2 million clones, about 95% of them appearing once. Sequenced sample: naive CD8+ T cells sorted from blood. These receptors all come from a man aged 18-30 years in good health.

The chain uses TRBV28 and TRBJ1-2; 9 bases align to TRBD1. CDR1 and CDR2 (germline): MDHEN, SYDVKM. J gave up 4 bases and V 1 base, and 7 bases lay outside the gene matches. The CDR3 is 16 residues long. The CDR3 DNA sequence: TGTGCCAGCAGTTTATCCGGACAGGGGCAAGTCTATGGCTACACCTTC. Amino acids: CASSLSGQGQVYGYTF.

The chain couples TRBV28 to TRBJ2-2, with 9 bases identical to TRBD1. The CDR3 sequence is 15 residues long. The V gene's germline CDR1 is MDHEN and CDR2 SYDVKM. V lost 5 bases, J lost 3 bases, and 4 bases stayed unmatched. Written as DNA, the CDR3 is TGTGCCAGCAGTCTAAGGACAGGGGACACCGGGGAGCTGTTTTTT. Its protein is CASSLRTGDTGELFF.

This chain connects TRBV7-9 to TRBJ2-5, with D uncertain. Germline V gene data show CDR1 as SEHNR and CDR2 as FQNEAQ (reference sequence). V shed 5 bases and J shed 5 bases, with 21 bases lying between them. The length of the CDR3 is 16 residues. CDR3: CASSAPPGYSEETQYF. The CDR3 DNA reads as TGTGCCAGCAGCGCCCCTCCGGGCTACTCAGAGGAGACCCAGTACTTC.

The rearrangement joins TRBV6-5 to TRBJ2-2; no clear D. The CDR3 loop spans 15 amino acids. The V and J ends lost 6 bases and 0 bases respectively, with 11 bases between them. CDR1 and CDR2 (germline): MNHEY, SVGAGI. This CDR3 is CASSWDGANTGELFF. The DNA of the CDR3 is TGTGCCAGCAGCTGGGATGGGGCGAACACCGGGGAGCTGTTTTTT.

This clone appeared a single time. The V gene is TRBV1, the J gene TRBJ1-6. TRBV1 has pseudogene status. CDR3 length: 19 amino acids. The CDR3 here is CTSSQEPRSRHQLGSPLHF. The CDR3 nucleotides read TGCACCAGCAGCCAAGAACCACGGTCCAGACACCAACTAGGTTCACCCCTCCACTTT.